The 11 T cell receptor beta chains in this list originate from one sample, sequenced in a study of cytomegalovirus exposure and HLA in healthy donors. The PCR contained 60 Vbeta and 13 Jbeta primers. The assay was immunoSEQ multiplex PCR, and TCRdb's table has in-frame clones only and misses some. The sample includes approximately 170,000 clones, roughly 85% of them seen just once. The sequenced sample was PBMCs. These receptors all stem from a boy aged 2 to 9 in good health and CMV-seronegative.

V gene TRBV11-2 combines with J gene TRBJ2-1; a weak D match, TRBD2 (5 bases). Trimming pared 3 bases from V and 8 bases from J, leaving 14 bases between. The CDR3 loop spans 14 amino acids. Germline assignment: CDR1 SGHAT and CDR2 FQNNGV. CDR3 nucleotides: TGTGCCAGCAGCTTCCAATCCGGTAGCGATGAGCAGTTCTTC. Translating it yields CASSFQSGSDEQFF. The variable domain in full, with the rest retrieved from reference TRBV11-2 and TRBJ2-1, is EAGVAQSPRYKIIEKRQSVAFWCNPISGHATLYWYQQILGQGPKLLIQFQNNGVVDDSQLPKDRFSAERLKGVDSTLKIQPAKLEDSAVYLCASSFQSGSDEQFFGPGTRLTVL.

The rearrangement uses TRBV7-3 and TRBJ2-2; 9 nucleotides align to TRBD2. Trimming removed 6 bases from V and 3 bases from J; junction bases left unmatched: 2. Germline V gene lookup returns CDR1 SGHTA and CDR2 FQGTGA. This CDR3 spans 14 amino acids. CDR3 residues: CASRLAGDTGELFF. The CDR3 DNA follows: TGTGCCAGCAGGTTAGCGGGAGACACCGGGGAGCTGTTTTTT.

This chain connects TRBV7-6 to TRBJ2-3, with 9 nucleotides matching TRBD2. Trimming cost V 1 base and J 2 bases; bases outside gene matches: 4. CDR1 and CDR2 from the germline V gene are SGHVS and FNYEAQ. The CDR3 sequence is 16 residues long. CDR3 protein: CASSLETSGVTDTQYF. Here the CDR3 DNA reads TGTGCCAGCAGCTTAGAGACTAGCGGAGTCACAGATACGCAGTATTTT.

V and J are TRBV11-2 and TRBJ2-7; 13 bases match TRBD2. V shed 7 bases, J shed 2 bases, and the junction held 5 bases outside the gene matches. The germline V gene encodes CDR1 SGHAT and CDR2 FQNNGV. The CDR3 has 15 amino acids. In DNA form, the CDR3 reads TGTGCCAGCACCTCACTAGCGGGGGGGCCCTACGAGCAGTACGTC. Translated, it gives CASTSLAGGPYEQYV.

V gene TRBV21-1 combines with J gene TRBJ1-5; the DNA was not compared with TRBD1, the D call given in the table. TRBV21-1 is a pseudogene locus. The CDR3 covers 15 residues. The CDR3 DNA is TGTGCCAGCAGCAACCAGAGACAGTGCAATCAGCCCCAGCATTTT. Protein sequence: CASSNQRQCNQPQHF.

The chain uses TRBV6-5 and TRBJ1-5; 11 positions match TRBD1. The CDR3 contains 13 residues. Germline trimming cut 6 bases from V and 5 bases from J; bases unmatched to any gene: 0. From germline, CDR1 is MNHEY and CDR2 SVGAGI. The CDR3 protein is CASRDRGHQPQHF. The CDR3 DNA sequence: TGTGCCAGCAGGGACAGGGGGCATCAGCCCCAGCATTTT.

The CDR3 here is CASSLVGGYSEQYF. The CDR3 DNA sequence: TGTGCCAGCAGCTTGGTTGGGGGGTACAGCGAGCAGTACTTC. V usage is TRBV5-4 and J usage is TRBJ2-7; perhaps TRBD2 as D (6 bases). The CDR3 covers 14 residues. From germline, CDR1 is SGHNT and CDR2 YYREEE (reference sequence). The V gene lost 0 bases and the J gene lost 6 bases, with 13 bases spanning the gap.

The genes are TRBV19 and TRBJ2-1, with 7 bases lining up with TRBD2. Germline CDR1 and CDR2: LNHDA and SQIVND (reference sequence). The junction had 12 bases not matched to a gene; V was cut back by 10 bases and J by 6 bases. The CDR3 contains 14 residues. The CDR3 loop is CATRTREFANEQFF. In nucleotides, the CDR3 is TGTGCCACCAGGACGCGGGAGTTTGCCAATGAGCAGTTCTTC.

The V gene is TRBV9, the J gene TRBJ2-5, with a possible D match to TRBD1 (5 bases). The CDR3 runs 19 residues. The V gene lost 4 bases and the J gene lost 2 bases, with 27 bases spanning the gap. Germline lookup yields CDR1 SGDLS and CDR2 YYNGEE. This chain's CDR3 is CASSISLLLVDSLQETQYF. The CDR3 DNA sequence: TGTGCCAGCAGCATTTCCCTTTTGCTGGTTGACAGCCTTCAAGAGACCCAGTACTTC.

The V gene is TRBV28, the J gene TRBJ2-5, with 11 bases aligning to TRBD1. The CDR3 spans 15 residues. V lost 6 bases to trimming and J lost 5 bases; unmatched junction nucleotides: 8. CDR1 and CDR2 from the germline V gene are MDHEN and SYDVKM. The DNA of the CDR3 is TGTGCCAGCAGCCCTAGTTGGACAGGGGGCGAGACCCAGTACTTC. It specifies CASSPSWTGGETQYF.

This clone has a single count. The same CDR3 can be traced to other DNA sequences in this sample. The rearrangement uses TRBV4-1 and TRBJ1-1; TRBD1 matches 8 bases. J lost 1 base, V lost 6 bases, and 13 bases had no gene match. CDR3 length: 17 amino acids. Germline V gives CDR1 MGHRA, CDR2 YSYEKL. The CDR3 coding sequence is TGCGCCAGCAGACGTAGACAGGGGTGGGCTAAGAACACTGAAGCTTTCTTT. Its protein is CASRRRQGWAKNTEAFF.